Below are 27 T cell receptor beta chains sequenced from a single sample in a study of OX40 agonist ivuxolimab in advanced cancers. Receptor amplification or capture employed the immunoSEQ multiplex PCR assay. TCRdb mirrors the immuneACCESS table, restricted to in-frame sequences. Some clones are absent from its copies; in checked studies, under half trace to an unresolved V gene, and the reason for the others is unknown. For this sample there are over 15,000 clones; about 83% appear just once. Around 72% of the sample lies in the top ten. The specimen comprised CD4+ or CD8+ T cells sorted from blood, sampled in a trial of the OX40 agonist ivuxolimab. These receptors all stem from an adult with an advanced solid tumor such as melanoma, head and neck, liver or kidney cancer.

V and J are TRBV28 and TRBJ2-3, with D unresolved. The germline V and J ends were trimmed by 3 bases and 3 bases, with 16 bases remaining between them. Germline CDR1 MDHEN, CDR2 SYDVKM. The CDR3 covers 16 residues. This CDR3 reads CASSFSRQIRTDTQYF. The CDR3 DNA reads TGTGCCAGCAGTTTTTCTCGGCAGATCAGAACAGATACGCAGTATTTT.

This clone was counted a few times. The V call is TRBV5-6, the J call TRBJ1-6, with a weak D call TRBD1 (5 bases). The CDR3 is 14 amino acids. CDR1 is SGHDT and CDR2 is YYEEEE in the germline V gene. The V end was cut by 0 bases, the J end by 7 bases, with 8 bases between. The CDR3 is CASSLEPGNSPLHF. The CDR3 DNA reads as TGTGCCAGCAGCTTGGAGCCAGGGAATTCACCCCTCCACTTT. Full variable domain (missing parts from reference TRBV5-6 and TRBJ1-6): DAGVTQSPTHLIKTRGQQVTLRCSPKSGHDTVSWYQQALGQGPQFIFQYYEEEERQRGNFPDRFSGHQFPNYSSELNVNALLLGDSALYLCASSLEPGNSPLHFGNGTRLTVT.

V and J are TRBV18 and TRBJ2-7, with a weak D call TRBD1 (5 bases). This CDR3 is built from 15 residues. The germline CDR1 and CDR2 sequences are KGHSH and LQKENI. V dropped 0 bases and J dropped 2 bases, with 11 bases sitting between them. The CDR3 DNA reads TGTGCCAGCTCACCACCGGCAGGGTCCGCCTACGAGCAGTACTTC. Residues: CASSPPAGSAYEQYF.

Only a few counts were recorded for this clone. CDR3 in amino acids: CASSSTLSGRARPDTQYF. DNA of the CDR3: TGTGCCAGCAGCTCTACCCTTAGCGGGAGGGCCCGGCCAGATACGCAGTATTTT. The chain carries TRBV7-9 and TRBJ2-3; 11 bases fit TRBD2. Germline-derived CDR1 and CDR2 are SEHNR and FQNEAQ (reference sequence). The CDR3 extends over 18 amino acids. The ends lost 4 bases at V and 4 bases at J; junction bases unmatched: 13.

This clone was counted only a few times. The chain links TRBV4-1 to TRBJ1-2; 7 bases align to TRBD1. V trimming: 1 base; J trimming: 5 bases; junction bases outside the gene matches: 13. The length of the CDR3 is 17 residues. Germline V lookup: CDR1 MGHRA, CDR2 YSYEKL. For the CDR3, the DNA is TGCGCCAGCAGCCAAGCTCAGGGGGTCTCTACACTTTATGGCTACACCTTC. This translates into CASSQAQGVSTLYGYTF.

This clone has only one observation. The chain is built from TRBV5-1 and TRBJ1-1, with TRBD1 identical over 7 bases. CDR3 length: 15 amino acids. Germline V CDR1 and CDR2: SGHRS, YFSETQ. The ends lost 4 bases at V and 4 bases at J; junction bases unmatched: 10. CDR3 in amino acids: CASSITGADGTEAFF. In DNA form, the CDR3 reads TGCGCCAGCAGCATTACAGGGGCAGACGGCACTGAAGCTTTCTTT.

This clone is medium-sized within its sample. This chain joins TRBV19 and TRBJ2-1; 11 bases align to TRBD2. The germline gives CDR1 LNHDA, CDR2 SQIVND (reference sequence). The CDR3 has 13 residues. In DNA form, the CDR3 reads TGTGCTACGGGACTAGCGGACCACAATGAGCAGTTCTTC. Amino acids: CATGLADHNEQFF.

The gene calls are TRBV5-4 and TRBJ2-1, with a tentative D call TRBD1 (5 bases). V lost 10 bases and J lost 5, with 19 bases in between. The CDR3 covers 14 residues. Germline V gives CDR1 SGHNT, CDR2 YYREEE (reference sequence). The CDR3 DNA follows: TGTGCCGCCCAGGTGGACCCACAGGACAATGAGCAGTTCTTC. Translation gives CAAQVDPQDNEQFF.

The rearrangement uses TRBV28 and TRBJ2-2, with D tentatively TRBD2 (6 bases). Germline CDR1 MDHEN, CDR2 SYDVKM. The CDR3 is 14 amino acids. V shed 2 bases and J shed 5 bases, with 9 bases lying between them. The CDR3 sequence: CASSLGSGTGELFF. CDR3 DNA sequence: TGTGCCAGCAGTTTAGGCAGCGGGACCGGGGAGCTGTTTTTT. Full variable domain (rest looked up from reference TRBV28 and TRBJ2-2): DVKVTQSSRYLVKRTGEKVFLECVQDMDHENMFWYRQDPGLGLRLIYFSYDVKMKEKGDIPEGYSVSREKKERFSLILESASTNQTSMYLCASSLGSGTGELFFGEGSRLTVL.

CDR3 sequence reads: CASSYGTSGSLNNEQFF. The CDR3 DNA is TGTGCCAGCAGCTACGGGACTAGCGGGAGTCTTAACAATGAGCAGTTCTTC. This chain connects TRBV7-3 to TRBJ2-1; the match to TRBD2 covers 14 bases. V lost 4 bases to trimming and J lost 5 bases; unmatched junction nucleotides: 7. The CDR3 consists of 17 residues. The germline gives CDR1 SGHTA, CDR2 FQGTGA.

This chain joins TRBV7-9 and TRBJ1-4, with D tentatively TRBD1 (5 bases). V was shortened by 1 base and J by 3 bases, with 21 bases between the two germline ends. The CDR3 covers 19 residues. Germline CDR1 SEHNR, CDR2 FQNEAQ (reference sequence). DNA for the CDR3: TGTGCCAGCAGCTTAGATAGGTTCGAGGTAAAGGGGCCTAATGAAAAACTGTTTTTT. Translated, it gives CASSLDRFEVKGPNEKLFF.

V usage is TRBV27 and J usage is TRBJ2-2; 7 nucleotides agree with TRBD2. The V and J ends lost 6 bases and 1 base, in that order; junction bases with no gene match: 8. Looked up from germline, CDR1 is MNHEY and CDR2 is SMNVEV (reference sequence). The CDR3 sequence is 16 residues long. CDR3 nucleotide sequence: TGTGCCAGCAGCTGGGGGAGGGCGGGGAACACCGGGGAGCTGTTTTTT. This encodes CASSWGRAGNTGELFF.

The chain is built from TRBV29-1 and TRBJ2-7, with 14 bases identical to TRBD2. J was trimmed by 3 bases and V by 1 base; bases with no gene match: 2. CDR1 SQVTM and CDR2 ANQGSEA come from the germline V gene. CDR3 length: 15 residues. The CDR3 protein is CSVEGLAGGGYEQYF. CDR3 bases: TGCAGCGTTGAAGGACTAGCGGGAGGGGGCTACGAGCAGTACTTC.

The CDR3 is CASSVEEAGGYNEQFF. In nucleotides, the CDR3 is TGTGCCAGCAGCGTAGAGGAAGCGGGGGGCTACAATGAGCAGTTCTTC. This rearrangement joins TRBV9 to TRBJ2-1; 9 bases align to TRBD2. CDR1 is SGDLS, CDR2 YYNGEE, per germline. V dropped 0 bases and J dropped 3; count of bases not matched to a gene: 4. The CDR3 is 16 residues long.

This clone was recorded a few times. V and J are TRBV6-5 and TRBJ2-7, with 9 bases fitting TRBD1. The germline gives CDR1 MNHEY, CDR2 SVGAGI. The CDR3 consists of 16 residues. J gave up 0 bases and V 3 bases, and 6 bases lay outside the gene matches. For the CDR3, the DNA is TGTGCCAGCAGTTATCGGGGACAGGGTTACTCCTACGAGCAGTACTTC. Translated, it gives CASSYRGQGYSYEQYF.

This clone was seen a handful of times. The CDR3 DNA reads TGTGCCACTCAGGAGTACGAGCAGTACTTC. This codes for CATQEYEQYF. This rearrangement joins TRBV6-1 to TRBJ2-7; D is unresolved. The CDR3 length is 10 residues. CDR1 is MNHNS and CDR2 is SASEGT in the germline V gene. The V and J ends lost 10 bases and 4 bases respectively, with 8 bases between them.

The rearrangement links TRBV30 to TRBJ1-2, with 7 nucleotides matching TRBD1. Germline values: CDR1 GTSNPN, CDR2 SVGIG (reference sequence). J was trimmed by 3 bases and V by 5 bases; bases with no gene match: 6. The CDR3 runs to 13 residues. The CDR3 spells CAWGGTGDYGYTF. The CDR3 bases are TGTGCCTGGGGGGGAACAGGGGACTATGGCTACACCTTC.

The gene calls are TRBV9 and TRBJ2-1; D is tentatively TRBD1 or TRBD2 (5 bases each). This CDR3 has 15 residues. V was clipped by 0 bases and J by 3 bases, with 10 bases between them. CDR1 is SGDLS and CDR2 is YYNGEE in the germline V gene. The CDR3: CASSVGGAIYNEQFF. DNA for the CDR3: TGTGCCAGCAGCGTAGGAGGGGCAATCTACAATGAGCAGTTCTTC.

This chain joins TRBV2 and TRBJ2-7; D is unresolved. The CDR3 sequence is 10 residues long. The V and J ends lost 3 bases and 4 bases respectively, with 1 base between them. Germline CDR1 reads SNHLY; CDR2 reads FYNNEI. CDR3 DNA: TGTGCCAGCAGTGATTACGAGCAGTACTTC. Its translation: CASSDYEQYF. Variable domain in full (rest from reference TRBV2 and TRBJ2-7): EPEVTQTPSHQVTQMGQEVILRCVPISNHLYFYWYRQILGQKVEFLVSFYNNEISEKSEIFDDQFSVERPDGSNFTLKIRSTKLEDSAMYFCASSDYEQYFGPGTRLTVT.

J is TRBJ2-7 and V is TRBV4-3; 10 bases line up with TRBD1. The CDR3 runs 15 residues. Germline V gene lookup returns CDR1 LGHNA and CDR2 YSLEER. Trimming cost V 3 bases and J 5 bases; bases outside gene matches: 7. CDR3 region: CASSHDRGRGNEQYF. Written as DNA, the CDR3 is TGCGCCAGCAGCCACGACAGGGGGCGTGGGAACGAGCAGTACTTC.

V is TRBV2 and J is TRBJ2-2; D might be TRBD1 or TRBD2, each matching 6 bases. The CDR3 contains 16 residues. CDR1 is SNHLY, CDR2 FYNNEI, per germline. V lost 4 bases and J 3 bases, leaving 15 bases between the germline ends. This chain's CDR3 is CASSASGGDYTGELFF. The CDR3 nucleotides read TGTGCCAGCAGTGCATCCGGGGGCGACTACACCGGGGAGCTGTTTTTT.

J is TRBJ2-5 and V is TRBV27, with 9 bases matching TRBD2. This CDR3 region has 15 residues. Germline V lookup: CDR1 MNHEY, CDR2 SMNVEV (reference sequence). V lost 2 bases to trimming and J lost 4 bases; unmatched junction nucleotides: 5. The CDR3 protein is CASSLGLAGVETQYF. The CDR3, as DNA: TGTGCCAGCAGTTTAGGTTTAGCGGGAGTAGAGACCCAGTACTTC.

In this sample, this clone turned up once. The rearrangement uses TRBV29-1 and TRBJ2-5; TRBD2 matches 11 bases. With 7 bases clipped from V and 2 bases from J, the junction kept 6 bases outside the gene matches. CDR3 length equals 14 residues. Germline assignment: CDR1 SQVTM and CDR2 ANQGSEA. DNA of the CDR3: TGCAGCGCTGTACTAGCGGGGGAGCAAGAGACCCAGTACTTC. The encoded protein is CSAVLAGEQETQYF.

The genes are TRBV11-2 and TRBJ2-3, with 10 bases lining up with TRBD1. Germline lookup yields CDR1 SGHAT and CDR2 FQNNGV. V shed 6 bases and J 6 bases; nucleotides not matched to a gene: 6. This CDR3 contains 14 residues. The CDR3 loop is CASSSGQGFDTQYF. The CDR3 DNA reads as TGTGCCAGCAGTTCGGGACAGGGGTTCGATACGCAGTATTTT.

The V gene is TRBV30, the J gene TRBJ2-5, with 13 bases fitting TRBD2. V was clipped by 2 bases and J by 1 base; unmatched bases: 7. This CDR3 spans 17 amino acids. CDR1 is GTSNPN, CDR2 SVGIG, per germline (reference sequence). CDR3 sequence reads: CAWSSSGLAGIQETQYF. CDR3 nucleotides: TGTGCCTGGAGTTCCTCGGGACTAGCGGGGATCCAAGAGACCCAGTACTTC.

The chain combines TRBV7-9 with TRBJ2-1; D possibly corresponds to TRBD1 (5 bases). The CDR3 extends over 14 amino acids. Germline CDR1 reads SEHNR; CDR2 reads FQNEAQ (reference sequence). V was clipped by 4 bases and J by 2 bases, with 9 bases between them. The chain's CDR3 is CASSSTDTYNEQFF. CDR3 nucleotides: TGTGCCAGCAGCTCGACGGACACCTACAATGAGCAGTTCTTC.

V gene TRBV5-1 combines with J gene TRBJ2-7, with D perhaps given as TRBD1 or TRBD2 (6 bases each). The CDR3 covers 15 residues. Per the germline V gene, CDR1 is SGHRS and CDR2 is YFSETQ. V gave up 0 bases and J gave up 2 bases, with 12 bases separating them. The CDR3 DNA is TGCGCCAGCAGCTTGGGCGGGGACAACCCCTACGAGCAGTACTTC. Encoded protein: CASSLGGDNPYEQYF.